Included here is one TCR beta chain sequence, with context. The target antigen is unknown. Trimming cost V 2 bases and J 0 bases; bases outside gene matches: 5. Germline assignment: CDR1 SGHDT and CDR2 YYEEEE. There are 15 residues in the CDR3. The record originates from a study of cytomegalovirus exposure and HLA in healthy donors. Study-wide findings and caveats: Researchers counted roughly 150 TCR beta chains as cytomegalovirus-associated. The TCR clusters that emerged in the first cohort tended, a later analysis found, to co-occur in the 110 or so validation repertoires. The classifier reportedly diagnosed cytomegalovirus status with high sensitivity and specificity. In vitro work confirmed that a few CMV-associated chains recognize CMV antigens.

TCRdb's table, derived via immunoSEQ multiplex PCR, lists solely in-frame clones and lacks some. Here the sample spans 250,000 to 300,000 clones, about 86% being singletons. The chain carries TRBV5-6 and TRBJ2-7; the match to TRBD1 covers 7 bases. The receptor comes from a young woman in good health and CMV-seronegative. The sequenced sample was PBMCs. CDR3: CASSFPGQSSYEQYF. The CDR3, as DNA: TGTGCCAGCAGCTTTCCGGGACAGAGCTCCTACGAGCAGTACTTC.